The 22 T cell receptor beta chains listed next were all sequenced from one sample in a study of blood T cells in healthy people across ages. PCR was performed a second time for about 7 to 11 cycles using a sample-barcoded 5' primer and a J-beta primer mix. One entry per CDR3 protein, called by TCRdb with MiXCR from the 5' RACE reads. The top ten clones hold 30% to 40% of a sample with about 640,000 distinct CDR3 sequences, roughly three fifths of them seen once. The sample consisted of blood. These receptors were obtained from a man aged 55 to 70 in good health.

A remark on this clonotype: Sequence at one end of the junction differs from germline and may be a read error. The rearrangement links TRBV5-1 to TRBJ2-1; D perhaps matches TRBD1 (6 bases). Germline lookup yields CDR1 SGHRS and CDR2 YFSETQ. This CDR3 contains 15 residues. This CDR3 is CARSLFGDISGEQFF. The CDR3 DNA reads TGCGCCCGCAGCTTGTTTGGGGACATATCTGGGGAGCAGTTCTTC.

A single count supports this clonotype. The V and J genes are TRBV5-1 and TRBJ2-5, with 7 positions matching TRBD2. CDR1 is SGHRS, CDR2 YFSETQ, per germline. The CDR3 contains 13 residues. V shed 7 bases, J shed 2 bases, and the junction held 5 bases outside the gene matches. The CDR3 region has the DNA TGCGCCAGCTATGGACTAGGACAAGAGACCCAGTACTTC. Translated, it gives CASYGLGQETQYF.

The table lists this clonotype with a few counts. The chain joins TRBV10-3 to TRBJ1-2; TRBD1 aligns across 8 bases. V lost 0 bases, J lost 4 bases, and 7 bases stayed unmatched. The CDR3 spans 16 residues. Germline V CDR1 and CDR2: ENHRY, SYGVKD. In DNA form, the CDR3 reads TGTGCCATCAGTGAGTCGACAGGGGCCCGTAGCTATGGCTACACCTTC. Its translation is CAISESTGARSYGYTF.

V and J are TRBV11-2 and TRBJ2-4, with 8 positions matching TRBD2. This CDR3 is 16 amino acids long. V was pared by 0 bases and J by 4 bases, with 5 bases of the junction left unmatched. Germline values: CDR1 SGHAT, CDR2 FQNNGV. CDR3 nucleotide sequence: TGTGCCAGCAGCTTAGATCGTGGGACTAGTAAAAACATTCAGTACTTC. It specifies CASSLDRGTSKNIQYF. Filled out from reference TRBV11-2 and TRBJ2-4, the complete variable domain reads EAGVAQSPRYKIIEKRQSVAFWCNPISGHATLYWYQQILGQGPKLLIQFQNNGVVDDSQLPKDRFSAERLKGVDSTLKIQPAKLEDSAVYLCASSLDRGTSKNIQYFGAGTRLSVL.

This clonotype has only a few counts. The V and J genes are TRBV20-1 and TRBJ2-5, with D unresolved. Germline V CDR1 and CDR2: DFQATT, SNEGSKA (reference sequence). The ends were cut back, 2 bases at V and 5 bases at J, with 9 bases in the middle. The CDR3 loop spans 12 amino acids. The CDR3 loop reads CSARTARETQYF. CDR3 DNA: TGCAGTGCTAGAACAGCCCGGGAGACCCAGTACTTC.

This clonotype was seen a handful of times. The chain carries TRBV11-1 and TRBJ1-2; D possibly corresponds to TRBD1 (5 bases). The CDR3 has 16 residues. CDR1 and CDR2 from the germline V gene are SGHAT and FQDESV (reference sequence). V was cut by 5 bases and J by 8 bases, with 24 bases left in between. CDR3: CASSPSAVRGARGYTF. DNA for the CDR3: TGTGCCAGCAGCCCGAGTGCCGTACGAGGGGCGCGGGGCTACACCTTC.

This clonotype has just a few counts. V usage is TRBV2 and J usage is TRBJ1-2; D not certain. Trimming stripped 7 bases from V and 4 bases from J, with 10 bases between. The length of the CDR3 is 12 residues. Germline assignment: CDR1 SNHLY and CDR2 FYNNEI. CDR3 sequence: CASKTSGYGYTF. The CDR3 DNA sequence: TGTGCCAGCAAAACATCCGGCTATGGCTACACCTTC.

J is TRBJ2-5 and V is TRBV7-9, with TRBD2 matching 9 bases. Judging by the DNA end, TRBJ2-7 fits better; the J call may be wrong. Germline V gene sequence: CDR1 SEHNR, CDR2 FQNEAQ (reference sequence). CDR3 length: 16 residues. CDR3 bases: TGTGCCAGCAGCTTGTCCTCTAGCGGGAAGACCTACGAGCAGTACTTC. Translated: CASSLSSSGKTYEQYF.

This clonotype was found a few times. This CDR3 reads CSGRGANYNEQFF. The CDR3 nucleotides read TGCAGCGGAAGGGGGGCCAACTACAATGAGCAGTTCTTC. The chain has TRBV29-1 and TRBJ2-1, with D perhaps being TRBD1 or TRBD2 (6 bases each). The CDR3 is 13 amino acids. Germline CDR1 reads SQVTM; CDR2 reads ANQGSEA. V lost 7 bases and J 3 bases, leaving 13 bases between the germline ends.

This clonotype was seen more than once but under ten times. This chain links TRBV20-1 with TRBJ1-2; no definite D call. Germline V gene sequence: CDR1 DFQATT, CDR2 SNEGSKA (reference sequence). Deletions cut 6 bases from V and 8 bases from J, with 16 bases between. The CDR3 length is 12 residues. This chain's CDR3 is CSAEDSPGGYTF. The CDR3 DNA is TGCAGTGCGGAAGACTCTCCTGGGGGCTACACCTTC.

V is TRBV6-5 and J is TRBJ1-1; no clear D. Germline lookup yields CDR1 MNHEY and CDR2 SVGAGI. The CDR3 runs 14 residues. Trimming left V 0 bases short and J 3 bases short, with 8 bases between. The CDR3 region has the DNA TGTGCCAGCAGTTACTCCCGGGAGTACACTGAAGCTTTCTTT. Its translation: CASSYSREYTEAFF.

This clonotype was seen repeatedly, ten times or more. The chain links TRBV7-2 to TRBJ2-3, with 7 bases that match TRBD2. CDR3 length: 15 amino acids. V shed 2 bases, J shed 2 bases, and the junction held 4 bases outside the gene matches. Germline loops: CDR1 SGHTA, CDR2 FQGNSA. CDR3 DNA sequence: TGTGCCAGCAGCTTAACCCGGGACTACACAGATACGCAGTATTTT. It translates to CASSLTRDYTDTQYF.

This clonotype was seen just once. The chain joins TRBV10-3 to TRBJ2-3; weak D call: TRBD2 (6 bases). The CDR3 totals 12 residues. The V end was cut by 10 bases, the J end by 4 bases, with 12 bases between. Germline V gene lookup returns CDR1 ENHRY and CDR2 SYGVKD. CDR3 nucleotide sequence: TGTGCCACCGGGGGTCCGGCAGATACGCAGTATTTT. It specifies CATGGPADTQYF.

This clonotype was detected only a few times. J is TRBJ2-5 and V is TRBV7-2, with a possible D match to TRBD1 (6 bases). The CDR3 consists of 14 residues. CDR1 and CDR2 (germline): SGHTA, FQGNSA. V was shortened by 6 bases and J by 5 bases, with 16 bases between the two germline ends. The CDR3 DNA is TGTGCCAGCAGGAACACAGGGAGCATTGAGACCCAGTACTTC. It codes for CASRNTGSIETQYF.

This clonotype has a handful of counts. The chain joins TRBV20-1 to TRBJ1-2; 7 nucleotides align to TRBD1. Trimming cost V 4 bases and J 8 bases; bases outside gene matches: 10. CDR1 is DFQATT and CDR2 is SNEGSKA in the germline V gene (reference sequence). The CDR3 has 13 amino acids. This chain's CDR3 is CSANDRAFSGYTF. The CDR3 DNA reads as TGCAGTGCTAATGACAGGGCCTTCTCCGGCTACACCTTC.

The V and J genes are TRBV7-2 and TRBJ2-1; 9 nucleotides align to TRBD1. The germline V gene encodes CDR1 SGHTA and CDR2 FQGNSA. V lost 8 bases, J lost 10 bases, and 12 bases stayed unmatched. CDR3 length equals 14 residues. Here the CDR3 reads CASQARTGAPEQFF. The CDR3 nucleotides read TGTGCCAGCCAAGCCAGGACAGGGGCCCCCGAGCAGTTCTTC.

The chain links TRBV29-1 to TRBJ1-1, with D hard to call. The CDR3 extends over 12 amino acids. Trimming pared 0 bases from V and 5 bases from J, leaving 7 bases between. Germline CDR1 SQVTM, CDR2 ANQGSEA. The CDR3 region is CSVEDPGTEAFF. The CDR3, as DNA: TGCAGCGTTGAAGATCCTGGAACTGAAGCTTTCTTT.

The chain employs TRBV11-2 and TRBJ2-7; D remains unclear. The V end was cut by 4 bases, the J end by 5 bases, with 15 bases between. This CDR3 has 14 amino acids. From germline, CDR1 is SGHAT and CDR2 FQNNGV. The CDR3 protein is CASSWADPRDEQYF. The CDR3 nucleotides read TGTGCCAGCAGCTGGGCAGACCCCCGGGACGAGCAGTACTTC.

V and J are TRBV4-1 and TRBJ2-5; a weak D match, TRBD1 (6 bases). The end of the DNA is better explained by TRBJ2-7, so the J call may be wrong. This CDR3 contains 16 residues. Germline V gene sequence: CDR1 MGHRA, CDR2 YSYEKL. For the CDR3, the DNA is TGCGCCAGCAGCCAAGGCCCGGGACAAGGCCCTTACGAGCAGTACTTC. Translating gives CASSQGPGQGPYEQYF.

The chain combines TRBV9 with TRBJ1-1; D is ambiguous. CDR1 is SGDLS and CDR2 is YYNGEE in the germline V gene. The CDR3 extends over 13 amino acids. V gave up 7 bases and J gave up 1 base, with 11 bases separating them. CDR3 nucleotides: TGTGCCAGCGGTACGGGCCCGAACACTGAAGCTTTCTTT. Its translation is CASGTGPNTEAFF.

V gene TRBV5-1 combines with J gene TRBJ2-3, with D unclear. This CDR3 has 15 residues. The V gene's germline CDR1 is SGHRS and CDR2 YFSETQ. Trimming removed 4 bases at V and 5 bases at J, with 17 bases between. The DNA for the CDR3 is TGCGCCAGCAGCCTGTCTTTGAGTGGTGGAGATACGCAGTATTTT. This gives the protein CASSLSLSGGDTQYF.

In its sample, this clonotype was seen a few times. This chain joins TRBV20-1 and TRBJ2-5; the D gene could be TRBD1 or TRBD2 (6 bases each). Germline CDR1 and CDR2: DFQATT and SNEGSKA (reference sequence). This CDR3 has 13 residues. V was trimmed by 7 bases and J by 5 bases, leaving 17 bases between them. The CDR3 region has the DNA TGCAGTGAAAAGGGGGGACTGGGTGAGACCCAGTACTTC. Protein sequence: CSEKGGLGETQYF.